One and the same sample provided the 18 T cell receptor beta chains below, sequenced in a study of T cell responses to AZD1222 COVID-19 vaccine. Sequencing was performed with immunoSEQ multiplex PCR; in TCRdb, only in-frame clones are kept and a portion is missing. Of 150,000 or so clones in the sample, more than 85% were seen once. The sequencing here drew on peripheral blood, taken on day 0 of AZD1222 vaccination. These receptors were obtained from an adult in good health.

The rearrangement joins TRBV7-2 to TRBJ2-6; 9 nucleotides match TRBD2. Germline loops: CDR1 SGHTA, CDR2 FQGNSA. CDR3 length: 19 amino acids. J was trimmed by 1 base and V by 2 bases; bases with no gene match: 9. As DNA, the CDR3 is TGTGCCAGCAGCTTACCGACTAAGCGGGGGGCATCTGGGGCCAACGTCCTGACTTTC. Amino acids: CASSLPTKRGASGANVLTF.

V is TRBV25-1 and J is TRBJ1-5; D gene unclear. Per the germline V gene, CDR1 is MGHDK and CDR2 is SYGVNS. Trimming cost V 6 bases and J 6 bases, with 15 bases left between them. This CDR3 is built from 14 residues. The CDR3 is CASSSALVGQPQHF. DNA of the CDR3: TGTGCCAGCAGCTCAGCTCTAGTGGGTCAGCCCCAGCATTTT.

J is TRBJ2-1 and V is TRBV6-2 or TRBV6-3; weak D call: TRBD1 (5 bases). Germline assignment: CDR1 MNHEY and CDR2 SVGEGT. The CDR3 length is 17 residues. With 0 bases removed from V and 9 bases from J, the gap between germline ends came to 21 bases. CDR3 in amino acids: CASSYSLRVPLQGEQFF. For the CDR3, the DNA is TGTGCCAGCAGTTACTCCCTCAGAGTTCCCCTTCAGGGTGAGCAGTTCTTC.

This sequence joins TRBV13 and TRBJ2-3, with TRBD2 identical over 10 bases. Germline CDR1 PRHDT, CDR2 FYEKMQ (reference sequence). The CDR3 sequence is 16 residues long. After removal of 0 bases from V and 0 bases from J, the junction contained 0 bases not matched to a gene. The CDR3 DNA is TGTGCCAGCAGCTTAGGACTAGCGGGAAGCACAGATACGCAGTATTTT. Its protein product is CASSLGLAGSTDTQYF.

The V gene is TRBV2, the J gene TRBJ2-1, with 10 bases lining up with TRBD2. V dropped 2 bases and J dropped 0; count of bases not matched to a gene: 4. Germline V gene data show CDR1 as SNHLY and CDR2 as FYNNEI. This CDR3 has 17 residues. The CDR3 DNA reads TGTGCCAGCAGTGAATCACTAGCGGGGAGCTCCTACAATGAGCAGTTCTTC. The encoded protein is CASSESLAGSSYNEQFF.

CDR3 in amino acids: CASSPGQGYYGYTF. The CDR3 DNA is TGTGCCAGCAGCCCGGGACAGGGCTACTATGGCTACACCTTC. The J gene is TRBJ1-2, the V gene TRBV7-9, with 9 bases fitting TRBD1. J lost 3 bases, V lost 5 bases, and 4 bases had no gene match. The CDR3 totals 14 residues. Germline V gene data show CDR1 as SEHNR and CDR2 as FQNEAQ (reference sequence).

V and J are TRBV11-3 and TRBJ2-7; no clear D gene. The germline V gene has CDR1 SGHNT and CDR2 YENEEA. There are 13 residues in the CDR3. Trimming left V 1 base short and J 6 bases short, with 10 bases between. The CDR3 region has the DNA TGTGCCAGCAGCTTAGGGCCCGAAATCGAGCAGTACTTC. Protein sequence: CASSLGPEIEQYF.

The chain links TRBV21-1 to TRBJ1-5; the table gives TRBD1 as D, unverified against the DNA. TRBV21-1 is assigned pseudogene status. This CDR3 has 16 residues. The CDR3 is CASSNRSKGGNQPQHF. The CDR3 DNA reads TGTGCCAGCAGCAATCGAAGTAAAGGGGGCAATCAGCCCCAGCATTTT.

The chain's CDR3 is CASTWGHLDGQPQHF. The CDR3 DNA sequence: TGTGCCAGCACCTGGGGACACCTGGACGGTCAGCCCCAGCATTTT. The genes are TRBV28 and TRBJ1-5, with a tentative D call TRBD1 (6 bases). The CDR3 extends over 15 amino acids. CDR1 and CDR2 from the germline V gene are MDHEN and SYDVKM. V lost 7 bases and J 6 bases, leaving 19 bases between the germline ends.

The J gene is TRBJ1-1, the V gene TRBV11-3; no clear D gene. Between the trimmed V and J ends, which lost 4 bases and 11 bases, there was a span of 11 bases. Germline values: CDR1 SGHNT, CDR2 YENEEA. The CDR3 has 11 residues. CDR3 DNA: TGTGCCAGCAGCTCCCAAAAGGGCGCTTTCTTT. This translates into CASSSQKGAFF.

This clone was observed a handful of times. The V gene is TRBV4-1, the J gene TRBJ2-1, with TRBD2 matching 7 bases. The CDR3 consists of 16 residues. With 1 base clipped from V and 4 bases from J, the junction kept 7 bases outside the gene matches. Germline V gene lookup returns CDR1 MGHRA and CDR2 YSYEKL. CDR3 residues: CASSQVTSEIYNEQFF. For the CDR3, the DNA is TGCGCCAGCAGCCAAGTTACTAGCGAAATTTACAATGAGCAGTTCTTC.

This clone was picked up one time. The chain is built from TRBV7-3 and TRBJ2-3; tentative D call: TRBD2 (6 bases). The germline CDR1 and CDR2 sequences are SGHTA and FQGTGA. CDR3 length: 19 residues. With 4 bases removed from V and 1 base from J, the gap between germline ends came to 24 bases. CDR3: CASSSPSAGDLERTDTQYF. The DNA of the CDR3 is TGTGCCAGCAGCTCCCCCTCAGCGGGTGATCTTGAACGCACAGATACGCAGTATTTT.

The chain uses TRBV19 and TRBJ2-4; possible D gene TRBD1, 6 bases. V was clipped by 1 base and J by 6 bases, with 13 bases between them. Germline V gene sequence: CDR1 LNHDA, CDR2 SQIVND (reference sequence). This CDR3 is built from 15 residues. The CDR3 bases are TGTGCCAGTAGTATAGTAGCACAGGGTGGAAACATTCAGTACTTC. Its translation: CASSIVAQGGNIQYF.

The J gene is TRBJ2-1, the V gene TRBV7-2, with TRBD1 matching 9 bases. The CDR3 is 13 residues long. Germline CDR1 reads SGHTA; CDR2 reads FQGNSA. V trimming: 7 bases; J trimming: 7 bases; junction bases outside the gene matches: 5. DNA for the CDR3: TGTGCCAGCAACGTACAGGGGGCGAATGAGCAGTTCTTC. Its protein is CASNVQGANEQFF. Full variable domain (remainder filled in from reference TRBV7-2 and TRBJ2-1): GAGVSQSPSNKVTEKGKDVELRCDPISGHTALYWYRQSLGQGLEFLIYFQGNSAPDKSGLPSDRFSAERTGGSVSTLTIQRTQQEDSAVYLCASNVQGANEQFFGPGTRLTVL.

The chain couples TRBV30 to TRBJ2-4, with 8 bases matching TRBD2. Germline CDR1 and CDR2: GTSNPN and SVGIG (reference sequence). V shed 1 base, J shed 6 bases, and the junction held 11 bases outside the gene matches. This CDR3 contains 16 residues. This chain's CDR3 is CAWSGGSGKGRNIQYF. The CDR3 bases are TGTGCCTGGAGTGGGGGTAGCGGGAAAGGAAGAAACATTCAGTACTTC.

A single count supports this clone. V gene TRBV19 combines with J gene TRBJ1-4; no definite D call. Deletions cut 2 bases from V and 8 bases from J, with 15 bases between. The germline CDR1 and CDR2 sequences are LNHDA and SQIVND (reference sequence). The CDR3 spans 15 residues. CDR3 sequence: CASSIRTAGSEKLFF. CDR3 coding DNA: TGTGCCAGTAGTATACGTACGGCGGGGTCGGAAAAACTGTTTTTT.

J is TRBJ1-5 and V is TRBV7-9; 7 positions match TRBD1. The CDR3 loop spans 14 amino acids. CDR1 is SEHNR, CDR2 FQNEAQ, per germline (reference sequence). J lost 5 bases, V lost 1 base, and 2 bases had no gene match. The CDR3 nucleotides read TGTGCCAGCAGCTTAGGGGACAGATATCAGCCCCAGCATTTT. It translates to CASSLGDRYQPQHF.

Here the CDR3 reads CASSPSRGANEKLFF. Written as DNA, the CDR3 is TGTGCCAGCTCACCATCAAGGGGAGCTAATGAAAAACTGTTTTTT. This chain links TRBV18 with TRBJ1-4; the D gene is possibly TRBD1 (5 bases). Trimming took 2 bases from V and 3 from J, leaving 10 bases between them. The CDR3 loop spans 15 amino acids. Germline V lookup: CDR1 KGHSH, CDR2 LQKENI.